This T cell receptor beta chain was recovered during a study of OX40 agonist ivuxolimab in advanced cancers. Overall study: In this cohort, patients received ivuxolimab, an agonistic anti-OX40 (CD134) antibody. Past anti-PD-1, anti-PD-L1 or anti-CTLA-4 therapy was accepted, and 40% had received some. Study outcomes and limitations: Among some nonresponders, normalized T-cell clonal expansion was also low. The study observed clonal expansion of CD4+ and CD8+ blood T cells by week 6 at 0.1 to 3.0 mg/kg.

TCRdb's copy holds only in-frame clones and misses some; the assay was immunoSEQ multiplex PCR. This table holds 65,000 to 75,000 clones, approximately 89% found once. Trimming stripped 5 bases from V and 7 bases from J, with 14 bases between. The CDR3 consists of 13 residues. Germline CDR1 PRHDT, CDR2 FYEKMQ (reference sequence). As concerns this clone: Antigen unknown.

This TCR was sampled from an adult with an advanced solid tumor such as melanoma, head and neck, liver or kidney cancer. The chain recombines TRBV13 with TRBJ2-5; D may be TRBD1 or TRBD2 (6 bases each). The sample was CD4+ or CD8+ T cells sorted from blood, taken in a trial of the OX40 agonist ivuxolimab. This CDR3 is CASSPRLGGTQYF. CDR3 in DNA: TGTGCCAGCAGCCCCCGACTAGGGGGGACCCAGTACTTC. Filled out from reference TRBV13 and TRBJ2-5, the complete variable domain reads AAGVIQSPRHLIKEKRETATLKCYPIPRHDTVYWYQQGPGQDPQFLISFYEKMQSDKGSIPDRFSAQQFSDYHSELNMSSLELGDSALYFCASSPRLGGTQYFGPGTRLLVL.